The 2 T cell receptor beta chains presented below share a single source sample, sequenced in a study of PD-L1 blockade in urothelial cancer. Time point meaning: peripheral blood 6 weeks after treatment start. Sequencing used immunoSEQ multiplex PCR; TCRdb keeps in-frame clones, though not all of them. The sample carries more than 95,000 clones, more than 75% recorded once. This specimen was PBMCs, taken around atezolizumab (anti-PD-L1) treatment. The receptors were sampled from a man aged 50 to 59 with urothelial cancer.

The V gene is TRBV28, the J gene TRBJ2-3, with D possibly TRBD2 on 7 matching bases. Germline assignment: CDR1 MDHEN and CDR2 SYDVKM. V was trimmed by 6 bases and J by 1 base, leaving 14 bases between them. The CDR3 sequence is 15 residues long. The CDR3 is CASRGGGHRTDTQYF. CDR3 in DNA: TGTGCCAGCAGAGGGGGAGGGCACCGCACAGATACGCAGTATTTT.

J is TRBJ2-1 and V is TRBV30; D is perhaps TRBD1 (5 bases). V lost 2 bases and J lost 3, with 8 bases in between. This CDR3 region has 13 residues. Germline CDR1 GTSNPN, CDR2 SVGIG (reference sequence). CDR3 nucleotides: TGTGCCTGGAGTCCTGACAGCTACAATGAGCAGTTCTTC. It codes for CAWSPDSYNEQFF.